These 8 T cell receptor beta chains share one sample of origin, sequenced in a study of human T cells and chemical hapten exposure. One entry per CDR3 protein, called by TCRdb with MiXCR from the RACE reads. The sample consists of some 360,000 distinct CDR3 sequences, about 5.1% of them appearing once. Time point described: pre-sensitization, week 0. Treatment given: therapeutic diphenylcyclopropenone sensitization with weekly scalp DPC. Source: whole blood, taken in connection with sensitization to the hapten diphenylcyclopropenone (DPC). The source is a woman between 50 and 59 years old with alopecia areata. Some clones in this sample may be carry-over from other donors' samples.

The rearrangement links TRBV6-6 to TRBJ2-2, with D maybe TRBD2 (6 bases). The V and J ends lost 6 bases and 4 bases respectively, with 15 bases between them. Germline CDR1 reads MNHNY; CDR2 reads SVGAGI (reference sequence). The CDR3 sequence is 15 residues long. The CDR3 loop is CASRQGGGVTGELFF. For the CDR3, the DNA is TGTGCCAGCAGGCAAGGCGGAGGGGTCACCGGGGAGCTGTTTTTT.

At least ten counts were recorded for this clonotype. The V call is TRBV7-8, the J call TRBJ2-7; 13 nucleotides match TRBD2. V trimming: 5 bases; J trimming: 4 bases; junction bases outside the gene matches: 14. The germline CDR1 and CDR2 sequences are SGHVS and FQNEAQ. This CDR3 is 18 amino acids long. The CDR3 sequence: CASSLRTSGGPASYEQYF. The CDR3 region has the DNA TGTGCCAGCAGCCTCAGGACTAGCGGGGGTCCCGCCTCGTACGAGCAGTACTTC.

The chain uses TRBV18 and TRBJ1-6; D is unresolved. CDR3 length: 18 amino acids. Trimming pared 2 bases from V and 5 bases from J, leaving 19 bases between. Germline V lookup: CDR1 KGHSH, CDR2 LQKENI. Written as DNA, the CDR3 is TGTGCCAGCTCACCAGTGGTTAGGACGGAGACTAATAATTCACCCCTCCACTTT. Its protein is CASSPVVRTETNNSPLHF.

The V call is TRBV7-3, the J call TRBJ1-2; 7 positions match TRBD1. The germline CDR1 and CDR2 sequences are SGHTA and FQGTGA. The CDR3 extends over 13 amino acids. V shed 3 bases, J shed 6 bases, and the junction held 4 bases outside the gene matches. The CDR3 DNA sequence: TGTGCCAGCAGCTTCAGAGGGGGCAATGGCTACACCTTC. Translated, it gives CASSFRGGNGYTF.

This clonotype was seen ten or more times. The chain combines TRBV20-1 with TRBJ2-1; 7 nucleotides align to TRBD2. CDR1 is DFQATT, CDR2 SNEGSKA, per germline (reference sequence). The J segment lost 0 bases and the V segment lost 8 bases, leaving 7 bases of the junction unmatched. This CDR3 is 14 amino acids long. The CDR3 protein is CSLLGGSSYNEQFF. CDR3 DNA: TGCAGTCTGTTGGGAGGGAGCTCCTACAATGAGCAGTTCTTC.

This clonotype was recorded at least ten times. The chain has TRBV29-1 and TRBJ2-2; D may be TRBD2 (8 bases). V shed 6 bases and J shed 5 bases, with 16 bases lying between them. This CDR3 spans 14 amino acids. Germline CDR1 reads SQVTM; CDR2 reads ANQGSEA. CDR3 region: CSVRGRLATGELFF. The CDR3 coding sequence is TGCAGCGTGAGGGGGCGACTAGCGACCGGGGAGCTGTTTTTT.

This clonotype has a count of ten or more. J is TRBJ2-3 and V is TRBV6-6, with D possibly TRBD1 on 8 matching bases. Between the trimmed V and J ends, which lost 4 bases and 12 bases, there was a span of 23 bases. The CDR3 has 15 residues. CDR1 MNHNY and CDR2 SVGAGI come from the germline V gene (reference sequence). For the CDR3, the DNA is TGTGCCAGCAGTTCCCAGGGGGCGGGGGACCTGGGTCAGTATTTT. Protein: CASSSQGAGDLGQYF.

The chain uses TRBV3-1 and TRBJ1-6; the D is unclear. The length of the CDR3 is 13 residues. Trimming took off 2 bases at V and 9 bases at J, with 8 bases between the two ends. Germline V lookup: CDR1 LGHDT, CDR2 YNNKEL (reference sequence). CDR3 sequence reads: CASSQTKGSPLHF. DNA of the CDR3: TGTGCCAGCAGCCAAACTAAAGGTTCACCCCTCCACTTT.